This TCR beta chain is from a study of blood T cell repertoires in COVID-19. This CDR3 has 15 amino acids. Germline V lookup: CDR1 MNHNS, CDR2 SASEGT. The ends were cut back, 2 bases at V and 0 bases at J, with 8 bases in the middle. Here immunoSEQ multiplex PCR was the method, and the copy in TCRdb shows in-frame clones only, minus some. The sample lists approximately 60,000 clones, approximately 94% occurring once. Sequenced sample: peripheral blood. This TCR was recovered from a man aged 65 to 85 with active COVID-19. The chain links TRBV6-1 to TRBJ1-3, with D possibly being TRBD1 (5 bases). CDR3 DNA sequence: TGTGCCAGCAGTGAAAGACAGCACTCTGGAAACACCATATATTTT. Encoded protein: CASSERQHSGNTIYF.